This T cell receptor beta chain was sequenced in a study of cytomegalovirus exposure and HLA in healthy donors. Study details: It was reported in a later analysis that the same platform had been used for the approximately 110 validation repertoires as for the 666 first-cohort repertoires.

TCRdb keeps only in-frame clones here, not all; method: immunoSEQ multiplex PCR. Of approximately 65,000 clones in the sample, over 90% were seen once. As regards this clone: Its antigen is unknown.

Study-wide results and caveats: First-cohort TCR clusters tended to co-occur in the 130 or so validation repertoires, a later analysis found. The study recorded 164 TCR beta chains that were cytomegalovirus-associated.

V shed 5 bases and J shed 5 bases, with 16 bases lying between them. CDR3 length: 14 residues. CDR1 MNHEY and CDR2 SVGAGI come from the germline V gene. The donors belonged to the approximately 120-subject validation cohort, separate from the 666-subject first cohort. The specimen was PBMCs. This sequence originates from a man aged 18-30 years in good health and CMV-seropositive. The chain uses TRBV6-5 and TRBJ2-7; a weak D match, TRBD2 (6 bases). CDR3 nucleotide sequence: TGTGCCAGCAGTCGGGGACTCCAGGTGGACGAGCAGTACTTC. This gives the protein CASSRGLQVDEQYF.